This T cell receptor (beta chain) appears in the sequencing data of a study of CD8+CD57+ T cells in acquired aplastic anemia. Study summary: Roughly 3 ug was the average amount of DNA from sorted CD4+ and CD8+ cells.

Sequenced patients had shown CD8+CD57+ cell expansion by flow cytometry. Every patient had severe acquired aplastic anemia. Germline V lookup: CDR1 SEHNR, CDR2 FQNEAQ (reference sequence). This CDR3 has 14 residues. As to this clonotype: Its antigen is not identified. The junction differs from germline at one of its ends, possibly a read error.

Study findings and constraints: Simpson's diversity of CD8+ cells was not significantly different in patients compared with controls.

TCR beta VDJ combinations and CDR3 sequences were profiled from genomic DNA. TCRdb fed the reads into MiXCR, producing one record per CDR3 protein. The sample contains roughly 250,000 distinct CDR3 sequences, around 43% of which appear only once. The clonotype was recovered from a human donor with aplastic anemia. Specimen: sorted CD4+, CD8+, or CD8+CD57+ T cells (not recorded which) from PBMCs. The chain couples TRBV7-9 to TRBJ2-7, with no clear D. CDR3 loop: CASSQDKLSCEQYF. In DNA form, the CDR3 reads TGTGCCAGCAGCCAAGATAAGCTCTCCTGCGAGCAGTACTTC.